This T cell receptor (beta chain) was captured by sequencing in a study of cytomegalovirus exposure and HLA in healthy donors. Study-wide points: The study designated 150 or so TCR beta chains cytomegalovirus-associated. More clonal expansion characterized HLA-associated TCR beta chains than equally common others in a later analysis. Further analysis was carried out later, and it showed several of the most significant clusters appearing linked to common viral pathogens.

The CDR3 sequence is 17 residues long. Germline-derived CDR1 and CDR2 are SGHVS and FQNEAQ. Trimming left V 5 bases short and J 7 bases short, with 24 bases between. Primers: 60 Vbeta forward and 13 Jbeta reverse. Assay: immunoSEQ multiplex PCR; the TCRdb copy retains only in-frame clones and omits some. The sample lists 150,000 to 200,000 clones, around 85% occurring once. Remarks on this clone: What it recognizes is unknown.

Sequences were obtained from PBMCs. This rearrangement joins TRBV7-8 to TRBJ2-1, with D perhaps matching TRBD2 (6 bases). The TCR was taken from a male donor in good health and CMV-seronegative. This CDR3 is CASSTSQIAVELNEQFF. The CDR3 nucleotides are TGTGCCAGCAGCACCTCCCAGATAGCGGTTGAGCTTAATGAGCAGTTCTTC.